The source of this TCR beta chain is a study of blood T cell repertoires in COVID-19. Trimming removed 4 bases from V and 7 bases from J, with 21 bases in between. Germline V lookup: CDR1 SGHNT, CDR2 YYREEE (reference sequence). This CDR3 comprises 17 residues. A few counts support this clone. Sequencing was performed with immunoSEQ multiplex PCR; in TCRdb, only in-frame clones are kept and a portion is missing. The data hold approximately 210,000 clones, with around 80% observed a single time. The sample taken for sequencing was peripheral blood. This rearrangement joins TRBV5-4 to TRBJ1-6; D possibly corresponds to TRBD1 (5 bases). This sequence originates from a man in his thirties or forties with active or convalescent COVID-19. The CDR3 loop is CASSLRGGGATNSPLHF. In nucleotides, the CDR3 is TGTGCCAGCAGCCTACGGGGGGGAGGGGCCACAAATTCACCCCTCCACTTT.